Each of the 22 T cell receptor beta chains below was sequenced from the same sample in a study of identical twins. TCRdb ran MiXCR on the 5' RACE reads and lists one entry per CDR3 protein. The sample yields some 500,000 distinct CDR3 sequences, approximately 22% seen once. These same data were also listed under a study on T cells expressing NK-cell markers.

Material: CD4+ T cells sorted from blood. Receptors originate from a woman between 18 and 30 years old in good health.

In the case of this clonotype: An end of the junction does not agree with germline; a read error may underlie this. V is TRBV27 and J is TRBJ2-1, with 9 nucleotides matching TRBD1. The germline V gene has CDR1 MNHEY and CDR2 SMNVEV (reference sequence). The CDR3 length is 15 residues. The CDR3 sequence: CDSSLGDRAYNEQFF. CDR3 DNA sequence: TGTGACAGCAGTTTGGGGGACAGGGCCTACAATGAGCAGTTCTTC.

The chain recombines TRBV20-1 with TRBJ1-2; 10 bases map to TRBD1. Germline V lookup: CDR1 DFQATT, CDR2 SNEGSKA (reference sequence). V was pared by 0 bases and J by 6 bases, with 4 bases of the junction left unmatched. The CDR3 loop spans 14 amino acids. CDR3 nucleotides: TGCAGTGCTAGAGATCGGACAGGGGGGCATGGCTACACCTTC. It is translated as CSARDRTGGHGYTF.

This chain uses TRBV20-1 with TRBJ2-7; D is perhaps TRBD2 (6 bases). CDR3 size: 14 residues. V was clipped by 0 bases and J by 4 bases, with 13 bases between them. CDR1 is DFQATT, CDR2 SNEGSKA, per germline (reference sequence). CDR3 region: CSARDRRGPYEQYF. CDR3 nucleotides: TGCAGTGCTAGAGATCGGCGGGGACCTTACGAGCAGTACTTC.

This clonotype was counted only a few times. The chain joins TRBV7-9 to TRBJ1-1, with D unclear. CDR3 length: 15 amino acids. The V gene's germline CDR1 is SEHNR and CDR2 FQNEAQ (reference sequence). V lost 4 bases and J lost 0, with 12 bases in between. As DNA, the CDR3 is TGTGCCAGCAGCTCCTGGGCGGGGATGAACACTGAAGCTTTCTTT. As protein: CASSSWAGMNTEAFF. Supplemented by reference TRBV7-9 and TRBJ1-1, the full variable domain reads DTGVSQNPRHKITKRGQNVTFRCDPISEHNRLYWYRQTLGQGPEFLTYFQNEAQLEKSRLLSDRFSAERPKGSFSTLEIQRTEQGDSAMYLCASSSWAGMNTEAFFGQGTRLTVV.

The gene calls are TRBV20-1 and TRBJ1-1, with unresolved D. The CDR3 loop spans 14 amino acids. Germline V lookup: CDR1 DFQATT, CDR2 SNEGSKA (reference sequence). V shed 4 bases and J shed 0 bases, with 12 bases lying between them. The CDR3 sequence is CSAIEGRMNTEAFF. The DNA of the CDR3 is TGCAGTGCTATTGAAGGGCGGATGAACACTGAAGCTTTCTTT.

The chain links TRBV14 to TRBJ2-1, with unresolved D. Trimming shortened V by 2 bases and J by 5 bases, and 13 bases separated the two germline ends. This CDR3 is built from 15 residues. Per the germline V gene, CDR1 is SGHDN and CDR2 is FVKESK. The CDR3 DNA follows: TGTGCCAGCAGCCAACCAGGACGTCCAGACAATGAGCAGTTCTTC. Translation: CASSQPGRPDNEQFF.

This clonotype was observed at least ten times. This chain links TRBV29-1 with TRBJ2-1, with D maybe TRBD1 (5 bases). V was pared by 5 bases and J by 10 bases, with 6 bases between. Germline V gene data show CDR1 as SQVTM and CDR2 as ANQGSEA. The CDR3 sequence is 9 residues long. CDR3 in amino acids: CSVHREQFF. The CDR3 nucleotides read TGCAGCGTTCACAGGGAGCAGTTCTTC.

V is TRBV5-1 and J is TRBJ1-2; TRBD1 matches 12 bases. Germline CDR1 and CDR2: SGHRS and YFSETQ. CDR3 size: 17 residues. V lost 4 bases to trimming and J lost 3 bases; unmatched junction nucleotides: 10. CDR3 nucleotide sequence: TGCGCCAGCAGCCCCTTACCGGGACAGGGGGCTCACTATGGCTACACCTTC. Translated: CASSPLPGQGAHYGYTF. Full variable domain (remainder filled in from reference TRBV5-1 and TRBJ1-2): KAGVTQTPRYLIKTRGQQVTLSCSPISGHRSVSWYQQTPGQGLQFLFEYFSETQRNKGNFPGRFSGRQFSNSRSEMNVSTLELGDSALYLCASSPLPGQGAHYGYTFGSGTRLTVV.

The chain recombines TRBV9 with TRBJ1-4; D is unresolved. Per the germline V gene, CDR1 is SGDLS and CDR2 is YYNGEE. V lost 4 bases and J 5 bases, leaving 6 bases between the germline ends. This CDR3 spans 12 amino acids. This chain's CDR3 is CASSTGNEKLFF. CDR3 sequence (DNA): TGTGCCAGCAGCACGGGAAATGAAAAACTGTTTTTT.

The DNA of the CDR3 is TGTGCCAGCAGCTTATTCCAGGGACTAGCGGGGGTAGGTAGTGAGCAGTTCTTC. It encodes CASSLFQGLAGVGSEQFF. V gene TRBV11-1 combines with J gene TRBJ2-1; 14 bases align to TRBD2. The CDR3 has 18 amino acids. V gave up 2 bases and J gave up 9 bases; unmatched junction bases: 12. The germline V gene has CDR1 SGHAT and CDR2 FQDESV (reference sequence).

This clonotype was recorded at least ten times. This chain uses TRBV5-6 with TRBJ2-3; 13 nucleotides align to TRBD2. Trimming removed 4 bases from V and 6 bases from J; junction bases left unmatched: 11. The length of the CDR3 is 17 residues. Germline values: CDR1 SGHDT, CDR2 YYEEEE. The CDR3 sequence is CASSQGLAGYDPDTQYF. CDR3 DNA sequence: TGTGCCAGCAGCCAGGGACTAGCGGGGTACGACCCGGATACGCAGTATTTT.

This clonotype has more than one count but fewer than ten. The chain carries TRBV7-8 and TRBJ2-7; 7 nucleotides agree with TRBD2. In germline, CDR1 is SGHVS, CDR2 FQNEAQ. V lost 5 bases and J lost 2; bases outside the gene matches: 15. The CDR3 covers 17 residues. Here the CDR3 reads CASSISSWAGATYEQYF. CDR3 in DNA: TGTGCCAGCAGCATCTCCAGCTGGGCGGGAGCAACCTACGAGCAGTACTTC.

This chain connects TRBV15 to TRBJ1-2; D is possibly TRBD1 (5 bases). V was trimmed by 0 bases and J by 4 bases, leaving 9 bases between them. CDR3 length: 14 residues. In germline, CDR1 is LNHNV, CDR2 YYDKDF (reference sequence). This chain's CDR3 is CATSRDAGGYGYTF. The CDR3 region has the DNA TGTGCCACCAGCAGAGATGCGGGGGGCTATGGCTACACCTTC. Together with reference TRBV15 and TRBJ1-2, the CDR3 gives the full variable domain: DAMVIQNPRYQVTQFGKPVTLSCSQTLNHNVMYWYQQKSSQAPKLLFHYYDKDFNNEADTPDNFQSRRPNTSFCFLDIRSPGLGDTAMYLCATSRDAGGYGYTFGSGTRLTVV.

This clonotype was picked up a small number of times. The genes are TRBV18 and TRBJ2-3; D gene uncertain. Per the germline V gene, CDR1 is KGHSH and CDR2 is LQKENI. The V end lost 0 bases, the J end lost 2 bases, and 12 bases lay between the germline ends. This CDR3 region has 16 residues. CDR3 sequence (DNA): TGTGCCAGCTCACCACCCGCGCCAAGAGTCACAGATACGCAGTATTTT. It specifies CASSPPAPRVTDTQYF.

The CDR3 sequence: CSASWTVMDTEAFF. DNA of the CDR3: TGCAGTGCCTCTTGGACGGTTATGGACACTGAAGCTTTCTTT. This chain links TRBV20-1 with TRBJ1-1; D remains ambiguous. The CDR3 has 14 amino acids. The V gene lost 6 bases and the J gene lost 3 bases, with 17 bases spanning the gap. Germline loops: CDR1 DFQATT, CDR2 SNEGSKA (reference sequence).

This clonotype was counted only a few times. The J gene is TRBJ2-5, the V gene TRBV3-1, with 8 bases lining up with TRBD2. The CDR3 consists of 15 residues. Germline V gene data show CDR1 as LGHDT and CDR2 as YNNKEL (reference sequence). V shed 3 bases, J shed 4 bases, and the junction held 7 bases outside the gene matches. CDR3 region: CASSQASGRLETQYF. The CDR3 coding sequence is TGTGCCAGCAGCCAGGCGAGCGGGAGATTAGAGACCCAGTACTTC.

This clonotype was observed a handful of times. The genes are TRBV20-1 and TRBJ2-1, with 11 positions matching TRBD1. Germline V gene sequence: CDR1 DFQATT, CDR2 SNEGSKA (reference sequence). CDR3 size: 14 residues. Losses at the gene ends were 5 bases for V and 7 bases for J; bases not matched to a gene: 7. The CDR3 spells CSARPGQGGNEQFF. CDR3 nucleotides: TGCAGTGCTCGACCGGGACAGGGGGGGAATGAGCAGTTCTTC.

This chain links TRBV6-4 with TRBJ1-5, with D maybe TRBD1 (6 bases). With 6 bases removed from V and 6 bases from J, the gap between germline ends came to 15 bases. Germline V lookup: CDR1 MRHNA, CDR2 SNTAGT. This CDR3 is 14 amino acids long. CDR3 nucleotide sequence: TGTGCCAGCAGCCCTTCGGGGGGCGCTCAGCCCCAGCATTTT. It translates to CASSPSGGAQPQHF.

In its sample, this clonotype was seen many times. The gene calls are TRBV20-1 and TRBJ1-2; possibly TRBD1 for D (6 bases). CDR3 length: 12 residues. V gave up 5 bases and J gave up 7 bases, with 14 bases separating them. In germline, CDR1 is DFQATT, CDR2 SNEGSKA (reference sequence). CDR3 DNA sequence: TGCAGTGCTGTCCCCGGGGGGCTTGGCTACACCTTC. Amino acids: CSAVPGGLGYTF.

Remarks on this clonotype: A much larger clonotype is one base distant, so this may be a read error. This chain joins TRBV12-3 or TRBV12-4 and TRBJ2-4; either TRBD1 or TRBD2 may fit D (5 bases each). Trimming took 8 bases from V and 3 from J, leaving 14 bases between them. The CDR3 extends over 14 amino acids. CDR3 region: CASGYGGGKNIQYF. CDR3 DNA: TGTGCCAGCGGTTATGGGGGTGGCAAAAACATTCAGTACTTC.

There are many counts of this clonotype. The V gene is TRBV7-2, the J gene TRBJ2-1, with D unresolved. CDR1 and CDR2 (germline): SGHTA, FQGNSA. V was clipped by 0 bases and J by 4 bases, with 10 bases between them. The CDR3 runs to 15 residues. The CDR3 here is CASSLAVSPYNEQFF. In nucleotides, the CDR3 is TGTGCCAGCAGCTTAGCTGTCAGCCCGTACAATGAGCAGTTCTTC.

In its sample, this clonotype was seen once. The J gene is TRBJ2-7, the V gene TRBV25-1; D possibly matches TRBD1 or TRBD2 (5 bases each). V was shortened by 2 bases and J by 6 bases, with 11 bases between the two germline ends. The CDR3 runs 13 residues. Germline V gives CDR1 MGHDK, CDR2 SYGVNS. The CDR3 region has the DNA TGTGCCAGCAGTGAAGGGACGGGGCTCGAGCAGTACTTC. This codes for CASSEGTGLEQYF.